This is a list of T cell receptor beta chains from one sample in a study of CD8 T cells in ankylosing spondylitis. TCRdb re-analysed the 5' RACE reads in MiXCR, keeping a single row per CDR3 protein. The repertoire consists of about 8,600 distinct CDR3 sequences, with about 3.9% occurring once and the leading ten covering 8.5% to 12%. The sequenced sample was blood, either unsorted or a sorted T cell fraction (not recorded which). Source of these receptors: a female donor with ankylosing spondylitis or in good health (not recorded which). The CDR3 runs from the conserved cysteine through the conserved F or W. D genes are given only for firm matches. Size is stated for part of the rows, as once, few or many counts, or as a class when the clone is expanded.

>TRBD1|TRBV9|medium-sized|TRBJ1-2
CASSGQGAFYGYTF
TGTGCCAGCTCCGGACAGGGGGCATTTTATGGCTACACCTTC
>TRBD2|TRBV9|few|TRBJ2-7
CASSVTGGPYEQYF
TGTGCCAGCAGCGTCACGGGGGGGCCCTACGAGCAGTACTTC
>TRBD1|TRBV9|medium-sized|TRBJ1-2
CASSVTGTVDGYTF
TGTGCCAGCAGCGTAACCGGGACAGTAGATGGCTACACCTTC
>TRBD2|TRBV9|many|TRBJ2-2
CASSATGTTNTGELFF
TGTGCCAGCAGCGCGACCGGGACTACGAACACCGGGGAGCTGTTTTTT
>-|TRBV9|many|TRBJ2-5
CASSVSHYQETQYF
TGTGCCAGCAGCGTATCCCATTACCAAGAGACCCAGTACTTC
>TRBD1|TRBV9|few|TRBJ2-5
CASSVDQGAGETQYF
TGTGCCAGCAGCGTAGATCAGGGGGCGGGAGAGACCCAGTACTTC
>TRBD1|TRBV9|medium-sized|TRBJ1-2
CASSPTQGAYGYTF
TGTGCCAGCAGCCCCACCCAGGGGGCTTATGGCTACACCTTC
>-|TRBV9|medium-sized|TRBJ2-7
CASSVAGGPYEQYF
TGTGCCAGCAGCGTAGCGGGGGGCCCCTACGAGCAGTACTTC
>-|TRBV9|-|TRBJ2-7
CASSVGSDLPYEQYF
TGTGCCAGCAGCGTAGGTTCCGATTTGCCCTACGAGCAGTACTTC
>-|TRBV9|many|TRBJ1-4
CASSVSGGNEKLFF
TGTGCCAGCAGCGTCAGCGGAGGGAATGAAAAACTGTTTTTT
>TRBD1|TRBV9|many|TRBJ1-2
CASSATDRDYGYTF
TGTGCCAGCAGCGCGACTGACAGGGACTATGGCTACACCTTC
>TRBD2|TRBV9|many|TRBJ2-3
CASSVDQRGASTDTQYF
TGTGCCAGCAGCGTCGATCAGCGGGGGGCTAGCACAGATACGCAGTATTTT
>-|TRBV9|many|TRBJ2-1
CASSVEPRASDEQFF
TGTGCCAGCAGCGTAGAACCAAGGGCGTCCGATGAGCAGTTCTTC
>-|TRBV9|many|TRBJ2-5
CASSVARGAGETQYF
TGTGCCAGCAGCGTAGCTAGGGGGGCCGGGGAGACCCAGTACTTC
>TRBD2|TRBV9|few|TRBJ2-7
CASSAEWGGYEQYF
TGTGCCAGCAGCGCGGAATGGGGGGGCTACGAGCAGTACTTC
>-|TRBV9|many|TRBJ2-3
CASSVGGASTDTQYF
TGTGCCAGCAGCGTAGGGGGCGCTAGCACAGATACGCAGTATTTT
>-|TRBV9|many|TRBJ2-5
CASSVDTGALQETQYF
TGTGCCAGCAGCGTAGACACGGGGGCCTTACAAGAGACCCAGTACTTC
>-|TRBV9|many|TRBJ1-5
CASSVEGHSNQPQHF
TGTGCCAGCAGCGTGGAGGGACATTCAAATCAGCCCCAGCATTTT
>TRBD2|TRBV9|many|TRBJ2-3
CASSSTRERGSTDTQYF
TGTGCCAGCAGTTCCACCAGGGAGCGGGGGAGCACAGATACGCAGTATTTT
>TRBD2|TRBV9|many|TRBJ2-2
CASTPGGLNTGELFF
TGTGCCAGTACACCGGGGGGGCTTAACACCGGGGAGCTGTTTTTT
>-|TRBV9|many|TRBJ2-1
CASSPLWTAVSFEQFF
TGTGCCAGCAGCCCCCTATGGACCGCCGTTTCCTTCGAGCAGTTCTTC
>-|TRBV9|many|TRBJ2-2
CASSEPPPGSTGELFF
TGTGCCAGCAGCGAACCCCCCCCAGGGAGCACCGGGGAGCTGTTTTTT
>-|TRBV9|many|TRBJ2-2
CASSVRGQNTGELFF
TGTGCCAGCAGCGTAAGGGGACAGAACACCGGGGAGCTGTTTTTT
>-|TRBV9|many|TRBJ2-1
CASSVDGGPSYNEQFF
TGTGCCAGCAGCGTAGATGGGGGGCCGTCCTACAATGAGCAGTTCTTC
>TRBD1|TRBV9|few|TRBJ2-7
CASSVDRGERYEQYF
TGTGCCAGCAGCGTAGACAGGGGGGAACGGTACGAGCAGTACTTC
>TRBD2|TRBV9|many|TRBJ2-1
CASSVAMTSGYNEQFF
TGTGCCAGCAGCGTAGCGATGACTAGCGGCTACAATGAGCAGTTCTTC
>TRBD1|TRBV9|medium-sized|TRBJ1-4
CASRGQDNEKLFF
TGTGCCAGCAGGGGACAGGATAATGAAAAACTGTTTTTT
>-|TRBV9|many|TRBJ1-2
CASSVEGNRGTLFGYGYTF
TGTGCCAGCAGCGTAGAGGGGAATCGGGGAACCCTCTTTGGGTATGGCTACACCTTC
>TRBD1|TRBV9|medium-sized|TRBJ1-3
CASSDRGGNTIYF
TGTGCCAGCAGCGACAGGGGTGGAAACACCATATATTTT
>-|TRBV9|-|TRBJ1-6
CASSKEEGGNSPLHF
TGTGCCAGCAGCAAAGAGGAGGGCGGGAATTCACCCCTCCACTTT
>-|TRBV9|-|TRBJ2-2
CASSVVTGRGTGELFF
TGTGCCAGCAGCGTAGTGACGGGGCGCGGCACCGGGGAGCTGTTTTTT
>-|TRBV9|once|TRBJ1-2
CASSVSDGYGYTF
TGTGCCAGCAGCGTAAGTGACGGCTATGGCTACACCTTC
>-|TRBV9|medium-sized|TRBJ2-1
CASSAPTSGNEQFF
TGTGCCAGCAGCGCCCCTACTTCGGGGAATGAGCAGTTCTTC
>-|TRBV9|many|TRBJ1-1
CASSEGPTNTEAFF
TGTGCCAGCAGCGAGGGACCTACGAACACTGAAGCTTTCTTT
>-|TRBV9|large|TRBJ2-7
CASSVHRNSYEQYF
TGTGCCAGCAGCGTACACAGGAACTCCTACGAGCAGTACTTC
>-|TRBV9|medium-sized|TRBJ2-1
CASSQVGYNEQFF
TGTGCCAGCAGCCAGGTGGGATACAATGAGCAGTTCTTC
>-|TRBV9|many|TRBJ2-7
CASSAGLTSSYEQYF
TGTGCCAGCAGCGCGGGCCTCACGAGCTCCTACGAGCAGTACTTC
>TRBD2|TRBV9|many|TRBJ2-1
CASSTPTSGGSNEQFF
TGTGCCAGCAGCACACCTACTAGCGGGGGGTCGAATGAGCAGTTCTTC
>-|TRBV9|medium-sized|TRBJ1-1
CASSSRGNTEAFF
TGTGCCAGCAGCTCCAGGGGGAACACTGAAGCTTTCTTT
>TRBD1|TRBV9|medium-sized|TRBJ1-1
CASSVGSGGHTEAFF
TGTGCCAGCAGCGTAGGGTCAGGGGGTCACACTGAAGCTTTCTTT
>-|TRBV6-8|many|TRBJ1-4
CASSPKPEKLFF
TGTGCCAGCAGCCCAAAACCTGAAAAACTGTTTTTT
>TRBD2|TRBV9|many|TRBJ2-1
CASSVAAGGTNEQFF
TGTGCCAGCAGCGTAGCAGCGGGGGGTACTAATGAGCAGTTCTTC
>TRBD1|TRBV9|few|TRBJ2-7
CASSARVGTAYEQYF
TGTGCCAGCAGCGCACGCGTGGGGACAGCCTACGAGCAGTACTTC
>TRBD1|TRBV9|many|TRBJ1-1
CASSVEPRGTDTEAFF
TGTGCCAGCAGCGTAGAACCCAGGGGGACGGACACTGAAGCTTTCTTT
>TRBD1|TRBV9|medium-sized|TRBJ1-2
CASSEDRATIYGYTF
TGTGCCAGCAGCGAAGACAGGGCGACGATCTATGGCTACACCTTC
>-|TRBV9|-|TRBJ2-3
CASSVEPWQGSTDTQYF
TGTGCCAGCAGCGTAGAGCCGTGGCAGGGGTCTACAGATACGCAGTATTTT
>-|TRBV9|many|TRBJ2-3
CASSVDPATDTQYF
TGTGCCAGCAGCGTAGATCCGGCAACAGATACGCAGTATTTT
>-|TRBV9|many|TRBJ2-2
CASSVAEAASGELFF
TGTGCCAGCAGCGTAGCAGAGGCGGCTAGCGGGGAGCTGTTTTTT
>-|TRBV9|many|TRBJ1-3
CASSDRGRVGNTIYF
TGTGCCAGCAGCGATCGAGGACGAGTTGGAAACACCATATATTTT